The clone carrying this T cell receptor (beta chain) has more than one count but fewer than ten. Its antigen is not identified. This sample is part of a study of vaccination and CD4 T cells after COVID-19. Oncomine TCR Beta short-read sequencing was applied to DNA from cultured CD4+ T cells. TCRdb passed the PCR reads through MiXCR, listing each CDR3 protein once. Here the sample spans approximately 15,000 distinct CDR3 sequences, around a fifth being singletons. As for treatment: approximately nine-day PBMC culture with coronavirus spike peptide pools or control peptides (ViraFEST assay). J lost 8 bases, V lost 4 bases, and 21 bases had no gene match. The CDR3 loop spans 18 amino acids. The germline CDR1 and CDR2 sequences are SEHNR and FQNEAQ (reference sequence).

Sequences were derived from CD4+ T cells from blood, cultured in vitro, sampled before SARS-CoV-2 vaccination. The receptor was isolated from a human donor who received a COVID-19 vaccine. The V and J genes are TRBV7-9 and TRBJ1-1; 8 bases map to TRBD1. This CDR3 is CASSSTLGGRDRRGEAFF. The DNA for the CDR3 is TGTGCCAGCAGCTCAACACTAGGGGGCCGGGACAGGAGAGGGGAAGCTTTCTTT. Drawing the rest from reference TRBV7-9 and TRBJ1-1, the complete variable domain is DTGVSQNPRHKITKRGQNVTFRCDPISEHNRLYWYRQTLGQGPEFLTYFQNEAQLEKSRLLSDRFSAERPKGSFSTLEIQRTEQGDSAMYLCASSSTLGGRDRRGEAFFGQGTRLTVV.